In this sample, the clone carrying this T cell receptor (beta chain) turned up many times. The antigen is undetermined. The authors built TCR beta libraries using iRepertoire HTBI primers and Arm-PCR of CDR3 regions. TCRdb passed the multiplex PCR reads through MiXCR, listing each CDR3 protein once. The table lists roughly 500,000 distinct CDR3 sequences, approximately 12% of them singletons, with 7.5% to 9% in the top ten. This specimen comes from a study of regulatory T cells in long-lasting Graves disease. General study findings and limits: The analysis examined peripheral blood only and excluded thyroid tissue. Less diverse TCR repertoires were seen in persistent Graves' patients than in newly diagnosed ones.

Noted time point: newly diagnosed GD, antithyroid drugs for less than 3 months. PBMC RNA was the source of the TCR library. These data were also reused for a study on T cells in Graves' hyperthyroidism and ophthalmopathy. As that study records: Using the HTBI primer set, a first-round RT-PCR was run on the TCR CDR3.

The sequence was collected from a woman under 40 with Graves disease. The sample in question was peripheral blood mononuclear cells (PBMCs), obtained at new diagnosis, from a patient treated with antithyroid drugs.

The CDR3 here is CASSSFRQGRAYEQYF. CDR3 bases: TGTGCCAGCAGCTCGTTTCGACAGGGCCGAGCTTACGAGCAGTACTTC. The chain recombines TRBV13 with TRBJ2-7; 7 bases map to TRBD1. Germline CDR1 is PRHDT and CDR2 is FYEKMQ (reference sequence). This CDR3 contains 16 residues. V dropped 4 bases and J dropped 4; count of bases not matched to a gene: 13.